The present TCR beta chain was sequenced within a study of T cells in localized non-small cell lung cancer. This clone has only one observation. The ends lost 7 bases at V and 6 bases at J; junction bases unmatched: 10. Germline-derived CDR1 and CDR2 are LNHDA and SQIVND (reference sequence). This CDR3 comprises 16 residues. Sequencing was performed with immunoSEQ multiplex PCR; in TCRdb, only in-frame clones are kept and a portion is missing. The profile shows roughly 11,000 clones, over 75% of them singletons. This chain joins TRBV19 and TRBJ2-5; 14 nucleotides agree with TRBD2. The clonotype originates from a male donor at least 60 years old with stage I lung adenocarcinoma. The source was peripheral blood, collected before any cancer treatment. The CDR3 region has the DNA TGTGCCAGTACCTCCGGGACTAGCGGGGGAACAAAGACCCAGTACTTC. It yields the protein CASTSGTSGGTKTQYF.